These 22 T cell receptor gamma chains originate from one sample sequenced in a study of Vδ1+ human thymocytes. Points from the study as a whole: Thymic TRG and TRD repertoires appeared highly polyclonal, with Gaussian CDR3 length distributions.

RNA was extracted from the cells and then reverse transcribed. The CDR3 regions were amplified by multiplex PCR from V-gene primers to a constant-region primer. TCRdb reapplied CATT to the multiplex PCR reads. This sample has under 13,000 gamma-chain clones, with more than 35% found just once. Antigens for these TCRs are unknown. Sequenced: Vdelta1+ gamma-delta thymocytes from the thymus. Subset reported: FACS-sorted CD3+ TCRalphabeta- TCRVdelta1+ TCRVdelta2- thymocytes. The receptors derive from a boy under two years old who had congenital heart surgery.

This clone appeared once. The J gene is TRGJ1 or TRGJ2, the V gene TRGV4. As TCRdb names no J gene, one was assigned here on the basis of a DNA match to germline. The V segment lost 3 bases and the J segment 5 bases; nucleotides outside the gene matches: 4. Germline CDR1 and CDR2: EGSTGY and YDSYTSSV. CDR3 size: 12 residues. CDR3 DNA sequence: TGTGCCACCTGGGATAGCGATTATAAGAAACTCTTT. Translation: CATWDSDYKKLF.

This clone appeared once. Other DNA sequences from this sample encode an identical CDR3 as well. The chain recombines TRGV3 with TRGJ1 or TRGJ2. The J gene is not listed in TCRdb, so it was assigned here from a DNA match to germline. The CDR3 sequence is 13 residues long. CDR1 and CDR2 (germline): VTNTFY, YDVSTARD (reference sequence). The junction had 5 bases not matched to a gene; V was cut back by 0 bases and J by 6 bases. DNA of the CDR3: TGTGCCACCTGGGACAGGCGTGCTTATAAGAAACTCTTT. Protein sequence: CATWDRRAYKKLF.

This clone has just one count. The J segment is TRGJ1 or TRGJ2; no V gene was assigned. CDR3 length equals 11 residues. The CDR3 loop reads CALWELEKKLF. CDR3 sequence (DNA): TGTGCCTTGTGGGAGTTAGAGAAGAAACTCTTT.

V and J are TRGV8 and TRGJ1 or TRGJ2. The J gene, left out of TCRdb, was set here by checking the DNA against germline. This CDR3 contains 10 residues. CDR1 is VENAVY, CDR2 YDSYNSRV, per germline. After removal of 5 bases from V and 7 bases from J, the junction contained 2 bases not matched to a gene. The CDR3 protein is CATWGYKKLF. The CDR3 nucleotides are TGTGCCACCTGGGGATATAAGAAACTCTTT.

The chain combines TRGV4 with TRGJ1 or TRGJ2. TCRdb offers no J gene call, so here the DNA was matched to germline to obtain one. Losses at the gene ends were 1 base for V and 10 bases for J; bases not matched to a gene: 7. Germline V gene data show CDR1 as EGSTGY and CDR2 as YDSYTSSV. The CDR3 contains 12 residues. The CDR3 DNA follows: TGTGCCACCTGGGATGGATTCCGGAAGAAACTCTTT. Translation gives CATWDGFRKKLF.

The rearrangement uses TRGV2 and TRGJ1 or TRGJ2. CDR1 EGSNGY and CDR2 YDSYNSKV come from the germline V gene. This CDR3 has 10 amino acids. Losses at the gene ends were 4 bases for V and 9 bases for J; bases not matched to a gene: 3. The CDR3 DNA is TGTGCCACCTGGGAGGGTAAGAAACTCTTT. Amino acid sequence: CATWEGKKLF.

The V gene is TRGV9, but the J gene lacks a call. CDR3 length: 9 amino acids. Germline values: CDR1 GITISATS, CDR2 ISYDGTV (reference sequence). CDR3 sequence reads: CALWTRRVF. The DNA for the CDR3 is TGTGCCTTGTGGACGAGGCGGGTCTTT.

This chain uses TRGV5 with TRGJ1 or TRGJ2. TCRdb supplies no J gene; here it was assigned by aligning the nucleotide sequence to germline. Germline CDR1 is VINAFY and CDR2 is YDVSNSKD. This CDR3 comprises 15 residues. Trimming cost V 0 bases and J 7 bases; bases outside gene matches: 12. The DNA of the CDR3 is TGTGCCACCTGGGACAGGCCCTCAACGTCGTATAAGAAACTCTTT. Encoded protein: CATWDRPSTSYKKLF.

The chain has TRGV5 and TRGJ1 or TRGJ2. TCRdb lists no J gene, so it was determined here by aligning the DNA to germline. CDR1 is VINAFY and CDR2 is YDVSNSKD in the germline V gene. The V and J ends lost 0 bases and 5 bases, in that order; junction bases with no gene match: 7. The CDR3 length is 14 residues. Here the CDR3 reads CATWDRPPNYKKLF. The CDR3 region has the DNA TGTGCCACCTGGGACAGGCCCCCCAATTATAAGAAACTCTTT.

The chain joins TRGV4 to TRGJ1 or TRGJ2. TCRdb is silent on the J gene; assignment here came from matching the DNA to germline. V shed 3 bases, J shed 12 bases, and the junction held 11 bases outside the gene matches. The CDR3 covers 12 residues. Per germline, CDR1 EGSTGY and CDR2 YDSYTSSV. The CDR3 DNA is TGTGCCACCTGGGATCCTCCGGCGGGGAAACTCTTT. Its protein is CATWDPPAGKLF.

A remark on this clone: One end of the junction varies from germline; a read error may be responsible. The rearrangement joins TRGV9 to TRGJP. The CDR3 contains 15 residues. Looked up from germline, CDR1 is GITISATS and CDR2 is ISYDGTV (reference sequence). The CDR3 region has the DNA TGTGCCGTGTGGGAGGAAGAGTTGGGCAAAAAAATCAAGGTCTTT. This codes for CAVWEEELGKKIKVF.

The chain uses TRGV2 and TRGJP2. TCRdb supplies no J gene; here it was assigned by aligning the nucleotide sequence to germline. Unmatched junction bases numbered 12, after V lost 6 bases and J lost 5 bases. Germline V gives CDR1 EGSNGY, CDR2 YDSYNSKV. The CDR3 loop spans 15 amino acids. CDR3 loop: CATWPPKRSDWIKTF. Here the CDR3 DNA reads TGTGCCACCTGGCCCCCCAAACGCAGTGATTGGATCAAGACGTTT.

In its sample, this clone was seen a few times. The chain is built from TRGV9 and TRGJ1 or TRGJ2. Germline V gene sequence: CDR1 GITISATS, CDR2 ISYDGTV (reference sequence). With V trimmed by 0 bases and J by 0 bases, 2 bases remained unmatched. The CDR3 extends over 14 amino acids. Here the CDR3 DNA reads TGTGCCTTGTGGGAGGTGGGGAATTATTATAAGAAACTCTTT. Translated: CALWEVGNYYKKLF.

This clone was found a few times. The chain uses TRGV2 and TRGJ1 or TRGJ2. The CDR3 runs to 12 residues. V was clipped by 0 bases and J by 9 bases; unmatched bases: 5. Germline values: CDR1 EGSNGY, CDR2 YDSYNSKV. Here the CDR3 reads CATWDGPGKKLF. The CDR3, as DNA: TGTGCCACCTGGGACGGGCCGGGTAAGAAACTCTTT.

This sequence joins TRGV9 and TRGJ1 or TRGJ2. Germline trimming cut 0 bases from V and 6 bases from J; bases unmatched to any gene: 5. The V gene's germline CDR1 is GITISATS and CDR2 ISYDGTV (reference sequence). The CDR3 loop spans 13 amino acids. The CDR3: CALWEVYSYKKLF. In DNA form, the CDR3 reads TGTGCCTTGTGGGAGGTGTATAGTTATAAGAAACTCTTT.

As to this clone: Other nucleotide sequences from this sample produce the same CDR3. V usage is TRGV4 and J usage is TRGJ1 or TRGJ2. Germline matching of the DNA provided the J gene here, since TCRdb leaves it blank. The J segment lost 12 bases and the V segment lost 0 bases, leaving 5 bases of the junction unmatched. This CDR3 has 11 residues. Germline CDR1 is EGSTGY and CDR2 is YDSYTSSV. The CDR3 bases are TGTGCCACCTGGGATGGGCGAGGGAAACTCTTT. Translated, it gives CATWDGRGKLF.

A remark on this clone: This specimen includes other DNA sequences encoding the same CDR3. V usage is TRGV4 and J usage is TRGJ1 or TRGJ2. The J gene is absent in TCRdb and was assigned here via DNA matching to germline. The CDR3 is 13 residues long. Trimming removed 1 base from V and 6 bases from J; junction bases left unmatched: 6. CDR1 is EGSTGY and CDR2 is YDSYTSSV in the germline V gene. The CDR3 coding sequence is TGTGCCACCTGGGATGGTCGGGGTTATAAGAAACTCTTT. Encoded protein: CATWDGRGYKKLF.

The chain carries TRGV3 and TRGJ1 or TRGJ2. The J gene, absent from TCRdb, was called here by matching the DNA to germline. Germline V gene sequence: CDR1 VTNTFY, CDR2 YDVSTARD (reference sequence). Trimming cost V 2 bases and J 7 bases; bases outside gene matches: 2. This CDR3 spans 11 amino acids. CDR3 sequence reads: CATWDKYKKLF. CDR3 coding DNA: TGTGCCACCTGGGACAAATATAAGAAACTCTTT.

This chain links TRGV5P with TRGJ1 or TRGJ2. As TCRdb names no J gene, one was assigned here on the basis of a DNA match to germline. TRGV5P is annotated as a pseudogene. This CDR3 contains 14 residues. CDR3 bases: TGTGCCACCTGGACCCCCCGCGAGTATTATAAGAAACTCTTT. Encoded protein: CATWTPREYYKKLF.

The gene calls are TRGV3 and TRGJ1 or TRGJ2. The J gene comes from matching the DNA to germline here; TCRdb lacks it. Trimming at V came to 0 bases and at J to 12 bases, leaving 8 bases not matched to a gene. This CDR3 comprises 12 residues. Germline loops: CDR1 VTNTFY, CDR2 YDVSTARD (reference sequence). Here the CDR3 reads CATWDRRAGKLF. CDR3 DNA: TGTGCCACCTGGGACAGGCGGGCTGGGAAACTCTTT.

The chain is built from TRGV8 and TRGJ1 or TRGJ2. Assignment of the J gene here rests on matching the DNA to germline, because TCRdb gives none. This CDR3 is 13 amino acids long. Germline CDR1 reads VENAVY; CDR2 reads YDSYNSRV. V was pared by 2 bases and J by 5 bases, with 6 bases of the junction left unmatched. CDR3 in DNA: TGTGCCACCTGGGATAAAAGGAATTATAAGAAACTCTTT. Protein: CATWDKRNYKKLF.

The chain has TRGV9 and TRGJ1 or TRGJ2. V lost 2 bases and J lost 7; bases outside the gene matches: 5. The CDR3 runs to 12 residues. From germline, CDR1 is GITISATS and CDR2 ISYDGTV (reference sequence). The CDR3 spells CALWEADYKKLF. The CDR3 DNA reads as TGTGCCTTGTGGGAGGCTGACTATAAGAAACTCTTT.